This paragraph reports one TCR beta chain. What it binds is unknown. These data come from a study of blood T cells in healthy people across ages. Regarding the study as a whole: Per million T cells, TCR beta diversity dropped roughly linearly as age increased.

The individuals who served as donors were healthy Caucasians living in Russia, aged roughly 6 to 100. CDR3 length: 15 residues. Germline lookup yields CDR1 DFQATT and CDR2 SNEGSKA (reference sequence). The V and J ends lost 3 bases and 6 bases respectively, with 20 bases between them. A second PCR, run for about 6 to 11 cycles, used a sample-barcoded 5' primer plus a J-beta primer mix. Each cDNA molecule carried a tag from a template-switch adaptor that contained 12 random nucleotides. A minimum of 2.5 million CDR3-containing paired-end reads was obtained for each sample. Via MiXCR, TCRdb re-called the 5' RACE reads, giving one row per CDR3 protein. The sample yields fewer than 1,000,000 distinct CDR3 sequences, 35% to 60% seen once.

This chain connects TRBV20-1 to TRBJ1-2, with TRBD1 as a possible D gene (6 bases). The specimen was blood. The TCR sequence derives from an elderly man in good health. CDR3 sequence (DNA): TGCAGTGCTAGTGCCACGGGGGCGCCAGGGGATGGCTACACCTTC. Its protein product is CSASATGAPGDGYTF.